Listed here are 23 T cell receptor beta chains from one sample, sequenced in a study of vaccination effects on CD4 cells after COVID-19. The data were produced by immunoSEQ multiplex PCR, yet TCRdb's version contains in-frame clones alone and is incomplete. The table has fewer than 70,000 clones, approximately 80% seen once. Antigen-specific CD4+ T cells expanded by the ViraFEST assay with viral peptide pools were then sequenced. Cells that had been cultured for 10 days were the source of isolated CD4+ T cells. Nucleocapsid antibody tests were negative, and the vaccine recipients had no prior SARS-CoV-2 infection. Antigen specificity for these receptors is unknown. Sequencing was performed on CD4+ T cells from PBMCs cultured with SARS-CoV-2 spike peptides, taken before COVID-19 vaccination. The receptors come from a human donor who received a COVID-19 vaccine.

The chain employs TRBV19 and TRBJ2-1; weak D call: TRBD1 (5 bases). The length of the CDR3 is 15 residues. Germline lookup yields CDR1 LNHDA and CDR2 SQIVND (reference sequence). Trimming stripped 10 bases from V and 7 bases from J, with 23 bases between. The CDR3 sequence is CATRSKQATGNEQFF. The DNA of the CDR3 is TGTGCCACCAGGAGTAAACAGGCTACGGGTAATGAGCAGTTCTTC.

The rearrangement uses TRBV6-1 and TRBJ1-1, with D perhaps matching TRBD1 (6 bases). Germline V CDR1 and CDR2: MNHNS, SASEGT. CDR3 length: 13 residues. V was clipped by 5 bases and J by 4 bases, with 11 bases between them. This CDR3 is CASSPGQSTEAFF. The CDR3 region has the DNA TGTGCCAGCAGTCCCGGACAGTCCACTGAAGCTTTCTTT.

This clone appeared a single time. This sequence joins TRBV9 and TRBJ2-1, with 8 nucleotides matching TRBD1. This CDR3 has 16 residues. Germline V gene sequence: CDR1 SGDLS, CDR2 YYNGEE. The V segment lost 0 bases and the J segment 8 bases; nucleotides outside the gene matches: 10. The CDR3 sequence is CASSVVGGRGLDEQFF. The CDR3 DNA sequence: TGTGCCAGCAGCGTAGTCGGGGGCAGGGGGCTCGATGAGCAGTTCTTC.

This sequence joins TRBV30 and TRBJ1-5, with D unresolved. The germline gives CDR1 GTSNPN, CDR2 SVGIG (reference sequence). The CDR3 contains 15 residues. Trimming took off 1 base at V and 4 bases at J, with 14 bases between the two ends. The CDR3 loop is CAWSEDGLDNQPQHF. The CDR3 nucleotides are TGTGCCTGGAGTGAGGACGGATTGGATAATCAGCCCCAGCATTTT.

This chain connects TRBV2 to TRBJ1-1; no reliable D call. Trimming took 7 bases from V and 1 from J, leaving 13 bases between them. The CDR3 spans 14 residues. Germline values: CDR1 SNHLY, CDR2 FYNNEI. CDR3 loop: CASNLQGWNTEAFF. The CDR3 coding sequence is TGTGCCAGCAACCTTCAAGGCTGGAACACTGAAGCTTTCTTT.

This chain joins TRBV19 and TRBJ1-1; the D gene is possibly TRBD1 (5 bases). This CDR3 region has 14 residues. The germline gives CDR1 LNHDA, CDR2 SQIVND (reference sequence). Trimming pared 6 bases from V and 4 bases from J, leaving 15 bases between. The CDR3 loop reads CASSQGEIGTEAFF. Written as DNA, the CDR3 is TGTGCCAGTAGCCAAGGGGAGATTGGCACTGAAGCTTTCTTT.

The V gene is TRBV18, the J gene TRBJ1-5; the D is unclear. Trimming shortened V by 0 bases and J by 2 bases, and 11 bases separated the two germline ends. This CDR3 contains 16 residues. Germline V gene data show CDR1 as KGHSH and CDR2 as LQKENI. This CDR3 is CASSPPGRVGNQPQHF. The CDR3 nucleotides read TGTGCCAGCTCACCACCGGGAAGGGTTGGCAATCAGCCCCAGCATTTT.

The genes are TRBV5-1 and TRBJ2-5; a possible D gene is TRBD1 (6 bases). The CDR3 is 14 amino acids. The V and J ends lost 1 base and 3 bases respectively, with 10 bases between them. The germline V gene encodes CDR1 SGHRS and CDR2 YFSETQ. The CDR3 reads CASSLTPGEETQYF. Written as DNA, the CDR3 is TGCGCCAGCAGCTTGACACCAGGGGAAGAGACCCAGTACTTC.

The rearrangement uses TRBV9 and TRBJ2-1, with 8 bases that match TRBD1. This CDR3 has 16 residues. Germline V gene data show CDR1 as SGDLS and CDR2 as YYNGEE. V lost 1 base to trimming and J lost 3 bases; unmatched junction nucleotides: 6. CDR3 in amino acids: CASSVQDRVNYNEQFF. The CDR3 DNA sequence: TGTGCCAGCAGCGTACAGGACAGGGTGAACTACAATGAGCAGTTCTTC.

The chain links TRBV3-1 (or the pseudogene TRBV3-2) to TRBJ2-1, with D perhaps TRBD1 or TRBD2 (5 bases each). Trimming removed 4 bases from V and 0 bases from J, with 13 bases in between. CDR1 is LGHDT, CDR2 YNNKEL, per germline (reference sequence). The CDR3 loop spans 16 amino acids. The CDR3 DNA reads TGTGCCAGCAGCCCCGGGACGGAAAGCTCCTACAATGAGCAGTTCTTC. Protein: CASSPGTESSYNEQFF.

The chain couples TRBV18 to TRBJ1-4, with TRBD1 identical over 9 bases. The CDR3 has 15 amino acids. V gave up 6 bases and J gave up 8 bases; unmatched junction bases: 10. CDR1 KGHSH and CDR2 LQKENI come from the germline V gene. CDR3 bases: TGTGCCAGCTCCCTAACCGGGACAGGGACGGAAAAACTGTTTTTT. Residues: CASSLTGTGTEKLFF.

The chain couples TRBV3-1 (or the pseudogene TRBV3-2) to TRBJ1-1; no firm D call. Germline V CDR1 and CDR2: LGHDT, YNNKEL (reference sequence). V was pared by 1 base and J by 8 bases, with 11 bases between. This CDR3 is 13 amino acids long. The CDR3 DNA follows: TGTGCCAGCAGCCAAGCATGGGCCCCAGAAGCTTTCTTT. Its translation is CASSQAWAPEAFF.

J is TRBJ2-7 and V is TRBV23-1; no reliable D call. TRBV23-1 is filed as an ORF, its function uncertain. The CDR3 extends over 14 amino acids. Trimming left V 0 bases short and J 3 bases short, with 9 bases between. This chain's CDR3 is CASSQSSDNYEQYV. In nucleotides, the CDR3 is TGCGCCAGCAGTCAATCGAGCGATAACTACGAGCAGTACGTC.

This chain connects TRBV6-5 to TRBJ2-1, with 11 positions matching TRBD2. The CDR3 consists of 13 residues. Looked up from germline, CDR1 is MNHEY and CDR2 is SVGAGI. Trimming took 11 bases from V and 6 from J; bases not matched to a gene: 6. CDR3 coding DNA: TGTGCCGTCCAACTAGCGGGGGCCAATGAGCAGTTCTTC. Translated, it gives CAVQLAGANEQFF.

The chain recombines TRBV29-1 with TRBJ1-2; TRBD1 matches 9 bases. V shed 6 bases, J shed 8 bases, and the junction held 7 bases outside the gene matches. This CDR3 has 12 amino acids. Germline V gene data show CDR1 as SQVTM and CDR2 as ANQGSEA. The CDR3 here is CSVAGQGVGYTF. In DNA, the CDR3 is TGCAGCGTGGCGGGACAGGGAGTGGGCTACACCTTC.

This chain connects TRBV6-2 or TRBV6-3 to TRBJ1-5, with D maybe TRBD1 (6 bases). The CDR3 is 20 residues long. Germline values: CDR1 MNHEY, CDR2 SVGEGT. The ends were cut back, 7 bases at V and 0 bases at J, with 28 bases in the middle. CDR3: CASTPQLAGTRFYSNQPQHF. The CDR3 DNA reads as TGTGCCAGCACCCCACAACTAGCTGGGACAAGATTTTATAGCAATCAGCCCCAGCATTTT.

CDR3 DNA: TGTGCCAGCAGTGCCCCTAGGGGGTTAGATCGTGAAAAACTGTTTTTT. It translates to CASSAPRGLDREKLFF. The genes are TRBV28 and TRBJ1-4, with a tentative D call TRBD1 (6 bases). The V end was cut by 5 bases, the J end by 7 bases, with 20 bases between. This CDR3 contains 16 residues. Germline CDR1 reads MDHEN; CDR2 reads SYDVKM.

The chain recombines TRBV24-1 with TRBJ2-1; 7 bases map to TRBD1. Looked up from germline, CDR1 is KGHDR and CDR2 is SFDVKD. The trim removed 5 bases at V and 2 bases at J, leaving 2 bases unmatched. CDR3 size: 14 residues. CDR3: CATSVGTAYNEQFF. DNA of the CDR3: TGTGCCACCAGTGTCGGGACAGCCTACAATGAGCAGTTCTTC.

CDR3 in DNA: TGTGCCAGTAGTATATCCGGTCGCTCTGGAAACACCATATATTTT. It specifies CASSISGRSGNTIYF. The rearrangement links TRBV19 to TRBJ1-3; D ambiguous. Germline V gene lookup returns CDR1 LNHDA and CDR2 SQIVND (reference sequence). There are 15 residues in the CDR3. The ends were cut back, 2 bases at V and 0 bases at J, with 8 bases in the middle. The complete variable domain, with remaining parts taken from reference TRBV19 and TRBJ1-3, reads DGGITQSPKYLFRKEGQNVTLSCEQNLNHDAMYWYRQDPGQGLRLIYYSQIVNDFQKGDIAEGYSVSREKKESFPLTVTSAQKNPTAFYLCASSISGRSGNTIYFGEGSWLTVV.

This rearrangement joins TRBV6-5 to TRBJ1-2; 7 nucleotides match TRBD1. V lost 11 bases and J lost 3; bases outside the gene matches: 15. Germline V CDR1 and CDR2: MNHEY, SVGAGI. This CDR3 region has 15 residues. In nucleotides, the CDR3 is TGTGCCTGCACAACCAGGGGCAGGGGGGACTATGGCTACACCTTC. The encoded protein is CACTTRGRGDYGYTF.

This chain links TRBV19 with TRBJ2-7; the D is unclear. The CDR3 sequence is 15 residues long. Germline CDR1 LNHDA, CDR2 SQIVND (reference sequence). Trimming cost V 2 bases and J 0 bases, with 11 bases left between them. CDR3: CASSIKGQISYEQYV. The DNA for the CDR3 is TGTGCCAGTAGTATAAAGGGCCAGATCTCCTACGAGCAGTACGTC.

The genes are TRBV19 and TRBJ1-2; D is unclear. The CDR3 is 14 residues long. Germline V gives CDR1 LNHDA, CDR2 SQIVND (reference sequence). The V and J ends lost 7 bases and 4 bases respectively, with 16 bases between them. CDR3 in DNA: TGTGCCAGTACCAGGTCTATGGGCAGCTATGGCTACACCTTC. It encodes CASTRSMGSYGYTF.

V usage is TRBV5-1 and J usage is TRBJ2-2, with D tentatively TRBD2 (6 bases). The CDR3 consists of 15 residues. Trimming removed 1 base at V and 4 bases at J, with 11 bases between. In germline, CDR1 is SGHRS, CDR2 YFSETQ. The CDR3 nucleotides read TGCGCCAGCAGCTTGTTTTCCGGGGGCACCGGGGAGCTGTTTTTT. Protein: CASSLFSGGTGELFF. Full variable domain (missing parts from reference TRBV5-1 and TRBJ2-2): KAGVTQTPRYLIKTRGQQVTLSCSPISGHRSVSWYQQTPGQGLQFLFEYFSETQRNKGNFPGRFSGRQFSNSRSEMNVSTLELGDSALYLCASSLFSGGTGELFFGEGSRLTVL.